The source of this T cell receptor beta chain is a study of CD8 T cells in Susac syndrome. For the study at large: When blood was collected, patients with Susac syndrome were therapy-naive, were taking corticosteroids, or were receiving intravenous immunoglobulin alone.

Turning to this clonotype: Its antigen is undetermined.

Reverse transcription of roughly 0.45 to 1 ug RNA used random hexamers. Across 54 Vbeta and 13 Jbeta, immunoSEQ multiplex PCR amplified TCR beta CDR3. TCRdb re-derived calls from the immunoSEQ multiplex PCR reads in MiXCR, one entry per CDR3 protein. The table lists hundreds of thousands of distinct CDR3 sequences, less than 96% of them singletons. Study-level points and caveats: In Susac syndrome, the CD4+ T cell repertoires did not show clonal expansion. In its TCR sequencing and HLA analysis, the study acknowledged that the number of individuals was relatively small.

The source material was CD4+ T cells from PBMCs. This receptor was taken from a human donor with Susac syndrome.

The CDR3 nucleotides are TGTGCCAGCAGGGACCCCAGGGTGTGGAGCACAGATACGCAGTATTTT. Protein: CASRDPRVWSTDTQYF. The gene calls are TRBV11-2 and TRBJ2-3, with a possible D match to TRBD1 (5 bases). This CDR3 is 16 amino acids long. Germline CDR1 reads SGHAT; CDR2 reads FQNNGV. Trimming stripped 6 bases from V and 0 bases from J, with 16 bases between.